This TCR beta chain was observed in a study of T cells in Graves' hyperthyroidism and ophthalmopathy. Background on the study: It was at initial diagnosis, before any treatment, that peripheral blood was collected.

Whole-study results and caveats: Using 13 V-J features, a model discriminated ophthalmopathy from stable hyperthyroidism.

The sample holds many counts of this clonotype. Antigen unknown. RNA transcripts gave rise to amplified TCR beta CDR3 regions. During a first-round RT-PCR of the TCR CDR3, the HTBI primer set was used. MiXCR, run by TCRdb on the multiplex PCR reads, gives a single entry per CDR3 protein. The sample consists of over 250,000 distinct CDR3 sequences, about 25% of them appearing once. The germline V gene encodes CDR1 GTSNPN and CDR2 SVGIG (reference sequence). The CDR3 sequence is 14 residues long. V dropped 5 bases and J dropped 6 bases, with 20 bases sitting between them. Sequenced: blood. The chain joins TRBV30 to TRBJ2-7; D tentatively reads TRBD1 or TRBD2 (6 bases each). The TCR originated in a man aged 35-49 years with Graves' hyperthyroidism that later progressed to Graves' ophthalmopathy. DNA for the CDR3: TGTGCCTGGCAAAAAGACCCCGGGGGCGGCGAGCAGTACTTC. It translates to CAWQKDPGGGEQYF.